The present entry profiles one T cell receptor beta chain with its context. Its antigen remains unknown. The sample comes from a study of cytomegalovirus exposure and HLA in healthy donors. Across the whole study: T cells numbering around 170 million yielded some 110 million unique TCR beta sequences in an earlier analysis.

The PCR employed 60 Vbeta primers together with 13 Jbeta primers. Method: immunoSEQ multiplex PCR; TCRdb's copy keeps in-frame clones and lacks some. The sample shows under 250,000 clones, more than 65% of them seen only once. The CDR3 sequence is 15 residues long. The V and J ends lost 6 bases and 1 base respectively, with 15 bases between them. Germline-derived CDR1 and CDR2 are MNHNS and SASEGT. Broader study findings: Most TCR sequences proved rare, with some public TCRs found in many donors. Exclusion as indistinguishable affected some V segments, including TRBV6-2 and TRBV6-3.

The chain combines TRBV6-1 with TRBJ1-1; D might be TRBD1 (6 bases). Sequencing input: PBMCs. This sequence originates from a man aged 18-30 years in good health and CMV-seronegative. CDR3 region: CASRDRTGGNTEAFF. The CDR3 DNA follows: TGTGCCAGCAGGGACAGAACTGGGGGGAACACTGAAGCTTTCTTT.